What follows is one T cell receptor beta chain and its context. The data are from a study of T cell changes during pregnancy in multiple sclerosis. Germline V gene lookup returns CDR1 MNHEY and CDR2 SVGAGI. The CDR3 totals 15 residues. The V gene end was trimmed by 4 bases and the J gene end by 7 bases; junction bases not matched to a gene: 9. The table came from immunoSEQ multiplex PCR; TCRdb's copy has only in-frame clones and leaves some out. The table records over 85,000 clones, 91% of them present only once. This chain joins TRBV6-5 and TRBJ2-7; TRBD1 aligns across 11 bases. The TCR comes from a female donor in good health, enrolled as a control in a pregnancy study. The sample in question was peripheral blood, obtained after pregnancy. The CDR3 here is CASSSTGTGGREQYF. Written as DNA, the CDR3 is TGTGCCAGCAGTTCCACCGGGACAGGGGGGAGGGAGCAGTACTTC.